This T cell receptor (beta chain) was observed in a study of monozygotic twins with inflammatory bowel disease. The CDR3 sequence is 14 residues long. Per the germline V gene, CDR1 is SGHTA and CDR2 is FQGNSA. After re-calling the 5' RACE reads, TCRdb lists one entry per CDR3 protein, DNA absent. The specimen's table records under 200,000 distinct CDR3 sequences. Sequencing was carried out using blood. The V gene is TRBV7-2, the J gene TRBJ2-5; TCRdb outputs TRBD1, but without DNA this stays unchecked. The clonotype was recovered from a human donor with ulcerative colitis or Crohn's disease, or a healthy co-twin of an affected twin (not recorded which). The CDR3 protein is CASSLDRGRETQYF.